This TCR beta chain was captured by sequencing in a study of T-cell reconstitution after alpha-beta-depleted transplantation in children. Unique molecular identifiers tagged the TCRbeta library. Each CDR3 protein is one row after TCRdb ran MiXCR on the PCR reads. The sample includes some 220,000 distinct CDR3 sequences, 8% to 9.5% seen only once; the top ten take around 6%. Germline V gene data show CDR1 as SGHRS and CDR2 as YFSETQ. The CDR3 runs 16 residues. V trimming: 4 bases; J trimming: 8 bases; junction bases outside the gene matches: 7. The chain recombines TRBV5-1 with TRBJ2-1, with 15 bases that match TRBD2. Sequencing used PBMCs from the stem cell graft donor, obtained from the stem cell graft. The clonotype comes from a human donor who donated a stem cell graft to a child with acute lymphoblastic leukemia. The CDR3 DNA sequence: TGCGCCAGCAGCACTGGACTAGCGGGGGGGTACCATGAGCAGTTCTTC. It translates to CASSTGLAGGYHEQFF.